The 25 T cell receptor beta chains reported below all come from one sample, sequenced in a study of vaccination and CD4 T cells after COVID-19. CD4+ T cells that had been cultured provided DNA sequenced with the Oncomine TCR Beta short-read assay. After culture, CD4+ T cells served as the source for genomic DNA extraction. From the PCR reads, TCRdb called clonotypes with MiXCR, one entry per CDR3 protein. This sample has 7,000 to 9,500 distinct CDR3 sequences; 38% occur once, and the top ten carry 20% to 30%. No antigen has been identified for these receptors. Stated treatment: roughly 10-day PBMC culture with coronavirus spike peptide pools or control peptides (ViraFEST assay). CD4+ T-cell collection from the unexposed donor predated the COVID-19 pandemic (2011-2018). The source material was CD4+ T cells from blood, cultured in vitro. The receptors were gathered from a human donor in good health.

The table lists this clonotype with a count of one. One base away lies a much larger clone, so this may be a sequencing read error. V and J are TRBV6-1 and TRBJ1-2, with TRBD1 matching over 8 bases. Germline V gives CDR1 MNHNS, CDR2 SASEGT. The CDR3 runs to 14 residues. J was trimmed by 2 bases and V by 8 bases; bases with no gene match: 7. CDR3 sequence: CASLMRTGNYGYTF. The CDR3 DNA sequence: TGTGCCAGCCTAATGAGGACAGGGAACTATGGCTACACCTTC.

This clonotype was observed a few times. The rearrangement joins TRBV7-6 to TRBJ2-1, with 13 nucleotides matching TRBD2. The CDR3 totals 15 residues. Trimming at V came to 5 bases and at J to 8 bases, leaving 6 bases not matched to a gene. CDR1 and CDR2 (germline): SGHVS, FNYEAQ. Written as DNA, the CDR3 is TGTGCCAGCAGCCTCGGGACTAGCGGGATCTATGAGCAGTTCTTC. Translated: CASSLGTSGIYEQFF.

The V call is TRBV20-1, the J call TRBJ2-7, with 9 bases that match TRBD2. Trimming took 4 bases from V and 3 from J; bases not matched to a gene: 7. The CDR3 has 14 amino acids. The germline CDR1 and CDR2 sequences are DFQATT and SNEGSKA (reference sequence). The CDR3 DNA is TGCAGTGCTATGGAACGGCGGGGGGGCTACGAGCAGTACTTC. Amino acids: CSAMERRGGYEQYF.

This clonotype rates as medium-sized. This sequence joins TRBV7-3 and TRBJ1-2; TRBD1 matches 7 bases. This CDR3 is 13 amino acids long. With V trimmed by 0 bases and J by 6 bases, 1 base remained unmatched. The germline V gene encodes CDR1 SGHTA and CDR2 FQGTGA. Here the CDR3 reads CASSLTQGNGYTF. CDR3 DNA: TGTGCCAGCAGCTTAACACAGGGGAATGGCTACACCTTC.

The chain links TRBV28 to TRBJ1-5, with TRBD1 as a possible D gene (6 bases). In germline, CDR1 is MDHEN, CDR2 SYDVKM. This CDR3 is built from 15 residues. V was shortened by 6 bases and J by 4 bases, with 16 bases between the two germline ends. CDR3 residues: CASRTGTRENQPQHF. CDR3 DNA: TGTGCCAGCAGAACCGGGACAAGGGAAAATCAGCCCCAGCATTTT.

This clonotype has only a few counts. In nucleotides, the CDR3 is TGCAGCGGGGAAAAGCTGGGGACGAGGGAGCAGTACTTC. Translated: CSGEKLGTREQYF. The V gene is TRBV29-1, the J gene TRBJ2-7; D may be TRBD1 or TRBD2 (5 bases each). Germline V lookup: CDR1 SQVTM, CDR2 ANQGSEA. Trimming took 7 bases from V and 7 from J, leaving 20 bases between them. The CDR3 is made up of 13 amino acids.

The V and J genes are TRBV7-9 and TRBJ2-7; D perhaps matches TRBD1 (6 bases). CDR1 and CDR2 (germline): SEHNR, FQNEAQ (reference sequence). The CDR3 spans 16 residues. V was trimmed by 2 bases and J by 4 bases, leaving 18 bases between them. The CDR3 loop reads CASSLQGQSLGYEQYF. In nucleotides, the CDR3 is TGTGCCAGCAGCTTACAGGGACAATCTCTAGGATACGAGCAGTACTTC.

This clonotype was detected only a few times. The CDR3 DNA follows: TGCAGTGCTAGTAGATGGGCGACCCGGGGGCTAAATCAGCCCCAGCATTTT. Translating gives CSASRWATRGLNQPQHF. The chain uses TRBV20-1 and TRBJ1-5, with D tentatively TRBD1 (6 bases). CDR3 size: 17 residues. Trimming cost V 3 bases and J 4 bases, with 22 bases left between them. The germline V gene encodes CDR1 DFQATT and CDR2 SNEGSKA (reference sequence).

CDR3 amino acids: CASSSPGQQFF. In nucleotides, the CDR3 is TGCGCCAGCAGTTCCCCGGGACAGCAGTTCTTC. V usage is TRBV5-1 and J usage is TRBJ2-1, with D possibly called TRBD1 or TRBD2 (5 bases each). The ends were cut back, 5 bases at V and 11 bases at J, with 11 bases in the middle. Germline CDR1 reads SGHRS; CDR2 reads YFSETQ. There are 11 residues in the CDR3. Supplemented by reference TRBV5-1 and TRBJ2-1, the full variable domain reads KAGVTQTPRYLIKTRGQQVTLSCSPISGHRSVSWYQQTPGQGLQFLFEYFSETQRNKGNFPGRFSGRQFSNSRSEMNVSTLELGDSALYLCASSSPGQQFFGPGTRLTVL.

The rearrangement links TRBV20-1 to TRBJ2-1; TRBD1 matches 9 bases. CDR1 is DFQATT, CDR2 SNEGSKA, per germline (reference sequence). The CDR3 loop spans 14 amino acids. V gave up 6 bases and J gave up 6 bases; unmatched junction bases: 9. The CDR3 region is CSAQDRGVLNEQFF. The CDR3 bases are TGCAGTGCGCAGGACAGGGGAGTTCTCAATGAGCAGTTCTTC.

CDR3 in DNA: TGCGCCAGCAGCTTGGCGGCAGGGGGTAATTCACCCCTCCACTTT. The encoded protein is CASSLAAGGNSPLHF. V is TRBV5-1 and J is TRBJ1-6; 7 bases fit TRBD1. Germline-derived CDR1 and CDR2 are SGHRS and YFSETQ. This CDR3 spans 15 amino acids. V lost 0 bases and J lost 6; bases outside the gene matches: 3.

This clonotype has more than one count but fewer than ten. The chain uses TRBV28 and TRBJ1-1; maybe TRBD1 (6 bases). This CDR3 spans 15 amino acids. V was shortened by 5 bases and J by 4 bases, with 17 bases between the two germline ends. Germline CDR1 and CDR2: MDHEN and SYDVKM. CDR3 region: CASSPRGGGVTEAFF. CDR3 sequence (DNA): TGTGCCAGCAGTCCCAGGGGCGGTGGGGTCACTGAAGCTTTCTTT.

The chain couples TRBV19 to TRBJ1-5; D possibly corresponds to TRBD1 (6 bases). V lost 3 bases, J lost 3 bases, and 9 bases lay in between. This CDR3 comprises 14 residues. Germline CDR1 LNHDA, CDR2 SQIVND (reference sequence). CDR3 coding DNA: TGTGCCAGTAGTATGGACAGTAACAATCAGCCCCAGCATTTT. It yields the protein CASSMDSNNQPQHF. Full variable domain (missing parts from reference TRBV19 and TRBJ1-5): DGGITQSPKYLFRKEGQNVTLSCEQNLNHDAMYWYRQDPGQGLRLIYYSQIVNDFQKGDIAEGYSVSREKKESFPLTVTSAQKNPTAFYLCASSMDSNNQPQHFGDGTRLSIL.

There are a few counts of this clonotype. The chain has TRBV28 and TRBJ2-3; TRBD1 matches at 9 bases. This CDR3 region has 12 residues. The germline V gene has CDR1 MDHEN and CDR2 SYDVKM. V was clipped by 6 bases and J by 14 bases; unmatched bases: 9. This chain's CDR3 is CASSPGQGYLYF. DNA for the CDR3: TGTGCCAGCAGCCCAGGACAGGGGTATCTGTATTTT.

The J gene is TRBJ1-2, the V gene TRBV10-3; D is undetermined. CDR3 length: 12 amino acids. V was trimmed by 6 bases and J by 8 bases, leaving 13 bases between them. Germline CDR1 ENHRY, CDR2 SYGVKD. This CDR3 reads CAISPGHGGYTF. The CDR3 DNA is TGTGCCATCAGCCCCGGCCACGGAGGCTACACCTTC.

The chain has TRBV28 and TRBJ2-7, with a possible D match to TRBD2 (5 bases). Trimming took 7 bases from V and 0 from J, leaving 22 bases between them. The germline V gene encodes CDR1 MDHEN and CDR2 SYDVKM. The CDR3 spans 17 residues. In DNA form, the CDR3 reads TGTGCCAGCACCCAAATCATGGGGTGGGAGCCCTCCTACGAGCAGTACTTC. Translation gives CASTQIMGWEPSYEQYF.

This chain joins TRBV23-1 and TRBJ2-7; tentative D call: TRBD1 (7 bases). TRBV23-1 is classed as an ORF, of uncertain function. Between the trimmed V and J ends, which lost 5 bases and 0 bases, there was a span of 17 bases. The CDR3 consists of 16 residues. The CDR3 is CASSLRWRDSSYEQYF. CDR3 nucleotide sequence: TGCGCCAGCAGTTTACGATGGCGGGACAGCTCCTACGAGCAGTACTTC.

This clonotype has only a few counts. The rearrangement links TRBV20-1 to TRBJ2-5, with D perhaps matching TRBD2 (7 bases). The ends were cut back, 5 bases at V and 5 bases at J, with 21 bases in the middle. The CDR3 contains 15 residues. CDR1 and CDR2 (germline): DFQATT, SNEGSKA (reference sequence). CDR3 bases: TGCAGTGCTCCCCGGAGGGGGAGGGGAGAGGAGACCCAGTACTTC. It translates to CSAPRRGRGEETQYF.

The V and J genes are TRBV20-1 and TRBJ2-7; D may be TRBD2 (6 bases). Looked up from germline, CDR1 is DFQATT and CDR2 is SNEGSKA (reference sequence). V was clipped by 0 bases and J by 2 bases, with 14 bases between them. This CDR3 is built from 15 residues. The CDR3 nucleotides read TGCAGTGCTAGAGATTTCCGGGGGTTTACCTACGAGCAGTACTTC. Protein: CSARDFRGFTYEQYF.

This clonotype was counted between two and nine times. This chain links TRBV12-3 or TRBV12-4 with TRBJ2-5; D is unclear. The CDR3 covers 13 residues. V dropped 1 base and J dropped 1 base, with 4 bases sitting between them. The CDR3 loop is CASSLGSQETQYF. DNA of the CDR3: TGTGCCAGCAGTTTAGGGTCCCAAGAGACCCAGTACTTC.

This chain joins TRBV29-1 and TRBJ2-2; 8 positions match TRBD1. Germline CDR1 and CDR2: SQVTM and ANQGSEA. The CDR3 runs to 14 residues. The junction had 3 bases not matched to a gene; V was cut back by 3 bases and J by 3 bases. The CDR3 bases are TGCAGCGTTGAGGACAGGGCGGACACCGGGGAGCTGTTTTTT. It encodes CSVEDRADTGELFF.

This chain uses TRBV20-1 with TRBJ2-3; 8 bases map to TRBD2. Unmatched junction bases numbered 8, after V lost 0 bases and J lost 6 bases. Germline CDR1 and CDR2: DFQATT and SNEGSKA (reference sequence). The CDR3 runs to 15 residues. This CDR3 reads CSAREPGGPRDTQYF. CDR3 nucleotides: TGCAGTGCTAGAGAACCGGGAGGGCCGAGGGATACGCAGTATTTT.

The rearrangement joins TRBV5-1 to TRBJ2-7; D unresolved. CDR1 is SGHRS, CDR2 YFSETQ, per germline. V dropped 0 bases and J dropped 4 bases, with 11 bases sitting between them. The CDR3 consists of 14 residues. The chain's CDR3 is CASSLVTGVYEQYF. DNA of the CDR3: TGCGCCAGCAGCTTGGTGACCGGTGTGTACGAGCAGTACTTC.

The chain is built from TRBV6-5 and TRBJ2-3; 8 bases are shared with TRBD2. The CDR3 runs to 15 residues. With 2 bases clipped from V and 5 bases from J, the junction kept 6 bases outside the gene matches. CDR1 is MNHEY, CDR2 SVGAGI, per germline. CDR3 residues: CASSYASGFQDTQYF. CDR3 in DNA: TGTGCCAGCAGTTACGCTAGCGGGTTTCAAGATACGCAGTATTTT.

This clonotype was found a few times. This CDR3 reads CSALQGMDTEAFF. The CDR3 bases are TGCAGTGCTCTCCAGGGGATGGACACTGAAGCTTTCTTT. The chain carries TRBV20-1 and TRBJ1-1, with D possibly TRBD1 on 6 matching bases. Trimming took off 5 bases at V and 3 bases at J, with 13 bases between the two ends. The CDR3 totals 13 residues. The germline V gene has CDR1 DFQATT and CDR2 SNEGSKA (reference sequence).